The 12 T cell receptor beta chains below all came from one sample that was sequenced in a study of blood T cell repertoires in COVID-19. Assay: immunoSEQ multiplex PCR; the TCRdb copy retains only in-frame clones and omits some. The data hold about 74,000 clones, with about 91% observed a single time. The sample consisted of peripheral blood. The receptors stem from a woman at least 80 years old with active or convalescent COVID-19.

The V gene is TRBV7-2, the J gene TRBJ2-1, with TRBD1 as a possible D gene (6 bases). The CDR3 is 16 residues long. V shed 1 base and J shed 8 bases, with 18 bases lying between them. Looked up from germline, CDR1 is SGHTA and CDR2 is FQGNSA. CDR3 sequence: CASSLDRVGFSHEQFF. The CDR3, as DNA: TGTGCCAGCAGCTTAGACAGGGTAGGGTTCAGCCATGAGCAGTTCTTC.

The chain has TRBV2 and TRBJ2-7, with 9 bases fitting TRBD1. Per the germline V gene, CDR1 is SNHLY and CDR2 is FYNNEI. J was trimmed by 5 bases and V by 1 base; bases with no gene match: 6. There are 15 residues in the CDR3. CDR3 in DNA: TGTGCCAGCAGTGAAGGGGGGGGACAGGGCGACGAGCAGTACTTC. Translated, it gives CASSEGGGQGDEQYF.

A word on this clone: One end of the junction varies from germline; a read error may be responsible. The V gene is TRBV6-1, the J gene TRBJ2-5; D uncertain. The CDR3 totals 13 residues. Germline CDR1 MNHNS, CDR2 SASEGT. CDR3 in amino acids: CASSEGSTETQYF. CDR3 nucleotides: TGTGCCAGCAGCGAAGGTTCTACAGAGACCCAGTACTTC.

The table lists this clone with a count of one. J is TRBJ1-1 and V is TRBV10-2; unclear D gene. Looked up from germline, CDR1 is WSHSY and CDR2 is SAAADI. The CDR3 spans 15 residues. The V and J ends lost 6 bases and 1 base respectively, with 15 bases between them. CDR3 region: CASSRRGGRNTEAFF. CDR3 sequence (DNA): TGCGCCAGCAGCCGCCGCGGAGGGCGGAACACTGAAGCTTTCTTT.

This clone was observed a handful of times. The chain links TRBV7-9 to TRBJ1-1, with unresolved D. With 3 bases removed from V and 4 bases from J, the gap between germline ends came to 9 bases. In germline, CDR1 is SEHNR, CDR2 FQNEAQ (reference sequence). This CDR3 spans 13 amino acids. In DNA form, the CDR3 reads TGTGCCAGCAGCTTGTCAGTTGGCACTGAAGCTTTCTTT. It encodes CASSLSVGTEAFF. Drawing the rest from reference TRBV7-9 and TRBJ1-1, the complete variable domain is DTGVSQNPRHKITKRGQNVTFRCDPISEHNRLYWYRQTLGQGPEFLTYFQNEAQLEKSRLLSDRFSAERPKGSFSTLEIQRTEQGDSAMYLCASSLSVGTEAFFGQGTRLTVV.

This clone was counted only a few times. The gene calls are TRBV15 and TRBJ1-1; TRBD1 might be the D (5 bases). V shed 3 bases and J shed 5 bases, with 10 bases lying between them. In germline, CDR1 is LNHNV, CDR2 YYDKDF (reference sequence). The CDR3 has 13 amino acids. This chain's CDR3 is CATSRGRITEAFF. Written as DNA, the CDR3 is TGTGCCACCAGCAGGGGGCGAATTACTGAAGCTTTCTTT.

V gene TRBV1 combines with J gene TRBJ1-5. TRBV1 is described as a pseudogene. The CDR3 runs to 18 residues. For the CDR3, the DNA is TGCACCAGCAGCCAAGTCCGGCGGGCCAGCCCAAGGAGTCAGCCCCAGCATTTT. This gives the protein CTSSQVRRASPRSQPQHF.

The chain has TRBV7-2 and TRBJ2-1; 7 bases line up with TRBD2. Germline V gives CDR1 SGHTA, CDR2 FQGNSA. The CDR3 sequence is 14 residues long. The junction had 7 bases not matched to a gene; V was cut back by 5 bases and J by 6 bases. CDR3 DNA sequence: TGTGCCAGCAGCACGCGGTCGGGGGGCAATGAGCAGTTCTTC. As protein: CASSTRSGGNEQFF.

The rearrangement links TRBV10-1 to TRBJ2-7; the match to TRBD1 covers 8 bases. Germline values: CDR1 WNHNN, CDR2 SYGVQD (reference sequence). V dropped 3 bases and J dropped 3; count of bases not matched to a gene: 7. CDR3 length: 15 residues. As DNA, the CDR3 is TGCGCCAGCAGTGATATGGTCGGACAGGGCTACGAGCAGTACTTC. Translating gives CASSDMVGQGYEQYF.

The chain couples TRBV7-3 to TRBJ2-5; maybe TRBD1 (5 bases). The CDR3 has 16 amino acids. Per germline, CDR1 SGHTA and CDR2 FQGTGA. V was trimmed by 2 bases and J by 4 bases, leaving 17 bases between them. The CDR3 spells CASSLGLGQGRETQYF. The DNA for the CDR3 is TGTGCCAGCAGCTTAGGGTTGGGCCAGGGTAGAGAGACCCAGTACTTC.

The V call is TRBV14, the J call TRBJ1-2; D unclear. CDR1 and CDR2 (germline): SGHDN, FVKESK. This CDR3 is built from 14 residues. The ends were cut back, 2 bases at V and 3 bases at J, with 10 bases in the middle. As DNA, the CDR3 is TGTGCCAGCAGCCAAACCGTACGGGACTATGGCTACACCTTC. Translation gives CASSQTVRDYGYTF.

The chain combines TRBV11-2 with TRBJ1-6; unclear D gene. Germline V CDR1 and CDR2: SGHAT, FQNNGV. V lost 4 bases and J 0 bases, leaving 10 bases between the germline ends. This CDR3 is 16 amino acids long. CDR3 DNA: TGTGCCAGCAGCTCCAGGATTAGCTCCTATAATTCACCCCTCCACTTT. The encoded protein is CASSSRISSYNSPLHF.